This T cell receptor (beta chain) was retrieved from a study of CD8+ T cells in alopecia areata. Whole-study results and caveats: Tofacitinib yielded significantly lower scalp clonality and fewer expanded CD8+ clones among the top 100.

Investigators isolated RNA and reverse transcribed it into cDNA to act as the sequencing template. Clones were read by immunoSEQ multiplex PCR, and TCRdb kept only the in-frame ones, dropping some. The sample comprises over 250,000 clones, roughly 60% of which are singletons, and roughly 0.93% rests with the top ten. The junction had 12 bases not matched to a gene; V was cut back by 6 bases and J by 9 bases. Germline V CDR1 and CDR2: SQVTM, ANQGSEA. The CDR3 spans 14 residues. On this clone itself: Its target is not known.

Regarding treatment: oral pan-JAK inhibitor, 5-10 mg twice daily. The genes are TRBV29-1 and TRBJ2-7; 12 bases map to TRBD1. The receptor's source is a human donor with alopecia areata. Material: CD4+ T cells sorted from blood, obtained around week 52, from a patient treated with tofacitinib. The CDR3 sequence is CSVSTGTGGFGQYF. The CDR3 region has the DNA TGCAGCGTCTCCACCGGGACAGGGGGCTTCGGGCAGTACTTC.